The clone carrying this T cell receptor (beta chain) came up a few times. What it recognizes is unknown. TRB rearrangements were amplified by multiplex PCR with BIOMED2 TRB-A/B primers. One entry per CDR3 protein results from TCRdb running MiXCR on the multiplex PCR reads. The data hold 9,000 to 13,000 distinct CDR3 sequences, with approximately 35% observed a single time. The entry originates in a study of T and B cells in COVID-19 patients. Across the study: Critical illness requiring mechanical ventilation or extracorporeal membrane oxygenation affected three fifths of the roughly 20 active-infection patients. Comorbidities linked to unfavorable COVID-19 outcome were present in about 90% of the roughly 20 active-infection patients. Whole-study results and caveats: Highly clonal in active COVID-19, TRB repertoires exceeded healthy-donor diversity and richness at recovery.

Blood genomic DNA input for TRB amplification was roughly 250-550 ng. In germline, CDR1 is SGHKS, CDR2 YYEKEE (reference sequence). Trimming pared 4 bases from V and 3 bases from J, leaving 11 bases between. CDR3 length: 14 amino acids. The chain is built from TRBV5-5 and TRBJ1-3; TRBD1 might be the D (6 bases). The sequencing input was blood. The origin of this receptor is a human donor with active COVID-19. The CDR3 region has the DNA TGTGCCAGCAGCGGGGGGGCAGTTGGAAACACCATATATTTT. This encodes CASSGGAVGNTIYF.